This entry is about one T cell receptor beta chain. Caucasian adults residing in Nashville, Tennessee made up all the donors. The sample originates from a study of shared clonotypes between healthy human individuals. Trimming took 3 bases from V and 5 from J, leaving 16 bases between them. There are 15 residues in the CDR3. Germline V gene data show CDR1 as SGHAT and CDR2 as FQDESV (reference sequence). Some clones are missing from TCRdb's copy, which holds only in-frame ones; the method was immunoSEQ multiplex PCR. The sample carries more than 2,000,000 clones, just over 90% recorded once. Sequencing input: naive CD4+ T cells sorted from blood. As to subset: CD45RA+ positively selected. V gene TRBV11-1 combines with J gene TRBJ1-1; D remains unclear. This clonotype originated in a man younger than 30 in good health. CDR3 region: CASSFGLPPRTEAFF. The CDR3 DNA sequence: TGTGCCAGCAGCTTTGGACTGCCTCCGAGGACTGAAGCTTTCTTT.